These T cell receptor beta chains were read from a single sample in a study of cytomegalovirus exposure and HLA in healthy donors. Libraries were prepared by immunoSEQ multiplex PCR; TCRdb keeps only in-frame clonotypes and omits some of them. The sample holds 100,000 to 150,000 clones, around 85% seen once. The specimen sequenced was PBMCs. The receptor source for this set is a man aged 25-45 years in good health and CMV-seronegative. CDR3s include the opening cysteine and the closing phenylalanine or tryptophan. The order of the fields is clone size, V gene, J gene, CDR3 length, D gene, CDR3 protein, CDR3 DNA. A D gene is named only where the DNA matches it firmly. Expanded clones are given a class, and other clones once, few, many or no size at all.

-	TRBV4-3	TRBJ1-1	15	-	CASSHLTGGSTEAFF	TGCGCCAGCAGCCATCTCACCGGGGGGAGCACTGAAGCTTTCTTT
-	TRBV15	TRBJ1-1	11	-	CATTKNTEAFF	TGTGCCACCACTAAGAACACTGAAGCTTTCTTT
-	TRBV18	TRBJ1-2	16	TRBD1	CASSPLDSGGGYGYTF	TGTGCCAGCTCACCACTCGATTCAGGGGGCGGCTATGGCTACACCTTC
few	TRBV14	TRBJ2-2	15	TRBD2	CASSQGGGATGELFF	TGTGCCAGCAGCCAGGGCGGGGGGGCCACCGGGGAGCTGTTTTTT
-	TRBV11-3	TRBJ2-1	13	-	CASSLKSGFEQFF	TGTGCCAGCAGCTTAAAGAGCGGGTTTGAGCAGTTCTTC
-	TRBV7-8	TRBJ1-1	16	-	CASSLRRGLGNTEAFF	TGTGCCAGCAGCTTAAGGAGGGGACTCGGGAACACTGAAGCTTTCTTT
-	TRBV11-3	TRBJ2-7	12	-	CASSQSGGEQYF	TGTGCCAGCAGCCAAAGTGGCGGCGAGCAGTACTTC
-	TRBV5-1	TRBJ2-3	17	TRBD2	CASSYASGGLPTDTQYF	TGCGCCAGCAGCTATGCTAGCGGGGGGTTGCCCACAGATACGCAGTATTTT
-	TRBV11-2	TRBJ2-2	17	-	CASSQDRTKANTGELFF	TGTGCCAGCAGCCAGGACAGAACCAAGGCGAACACCGGGGAGCTGTTTTTT
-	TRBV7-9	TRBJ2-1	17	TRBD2	CASSRGVAGHYSDEQFF	TGTGCCAGCAGCCGGGGGGTAGCGGGGCATTACAGCGATGAGCAGTTCTTC
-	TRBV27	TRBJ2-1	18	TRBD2	CASSSMPLAGGVYNEQFF	TGTGCCAGCAGTTCCATGCCATTAGCGGGGGGGGTATACAATGAGCAGTTCTTC
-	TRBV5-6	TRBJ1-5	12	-	CASSVLNQPQHF	TGTGCCAGCAGCGTCCTGAATCAGCCCCAGCATTTT
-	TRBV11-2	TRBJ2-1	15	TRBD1	CASSSRGQTYNEQFF	TGTGCCAGCAGCTCGAGGGGACAGACCTACAATGAGCAGTTCTTC
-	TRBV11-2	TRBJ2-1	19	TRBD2	CASSFPRTSGGAIDNEQFF	TGTGCCAGCAGTTTTCCCCGGACTAGCGGGGGGGCCATCGACAATGAGCAGTTCTTC
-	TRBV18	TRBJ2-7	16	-	CASSHIGTPASPEQYF	TGTGCCAGCTCGCACATCGGGACACCTGCCTCTCCGGAGCAGTACTTC
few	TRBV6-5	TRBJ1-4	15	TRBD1	CASILFQGANEKLFF	TGTGCCAGCATATTATTCCAGGGGGCGAACGAAAAACTGTTTTTT
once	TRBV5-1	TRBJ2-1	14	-	CASSLQPGANEQFF	TGCGCCAGCAGCTTGCAGCCAGGGGCCAATGAGCAGTTCTTC
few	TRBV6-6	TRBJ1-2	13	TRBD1	CASSVDRGYGYTF	TGTGCCAGCAGTGTTGACAGGGGCTATGGCTACACCTTC
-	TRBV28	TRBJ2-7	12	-	CASRGEASQQYF	TGTGCCAGCAGGGGGGAGGCGTCCCAGCAGTACTTC
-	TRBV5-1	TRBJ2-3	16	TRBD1	CASSGSRDREPDTQYF	TGCGCCAGCAGCGGGAGCCGGGACAGGGAACCAGATACGCAGTATTTT